This T cell receptor beta chain was retrieved from a study of cytomegalovirus exposure and HLA in healthy donors. Study in general: The 120 or so validation repertoires, a later analysis reported, used the same platform as the 600 to 700 first-cohort repertoires.

Measured with immunoSEQ multiplex PCR; TCRdb has only the in-frame clones, and not every one. The sample includes about 73,000 clones, about 90% of them seen just once. The clonotype was recovered from a woman aged 18-29 years in good health and CMV-seropositive. What was sequenced was PBMCs.

The CDR3 spells CASSESGRGTDTF. The CDR3 DNA reads TGTGCCAGCAGTGAATCCGGGAGGGGGACAGACACCTTC. The chain couples TRBV6-1 to TRBJ1-2; 7 positions agree with TRBD1. Germline V gene sequence: CDR1 MNHNS, CDR2 SASEGT. This CDR3 has 13 amino acids. J lost 12 bases, V lost 2 bases, and 9 bases had no gene match.